This T cell receptor beta chain was identified during a study of T cell changes during pregnancy in multiple sclerosis. Measured with immunoSEQ multiplex PCR; TCRdb has only the in-frame clones, and not every one. The sample lists 30,000 to 45,000 clones, approximately 90% occurring once. J was trimmed by 2 bases and V by 6 bases; bases with no gene match: 5. This CDR3 comprises 15 residues. The germline V gene encodes CDR1 MDHEN and CDR2 SYDVKM. The chain is built from TRBV28 and TRBJ2-7; 12 positions agree with TRBD2. This receptor was taken from a female donor with multiple sclerosis, enrolled in a pregnancy study. Specimen: CD8+ T cells from peripheral blood mononuclear cells, collected before pregnancy. The CDR3 reads CASSHGLAGPYEQYF. The CDR3 DNA sequence: TGTGCCAGCAGCCACGGACTAGCGGGACCCTACGAGCAGTACTTC.